These T cell receptor beta chains were read from a single sample in a study of T cell clones after liver transplantation. Clones were sequenced by immunoSEQ multiplex PCR, and TCRdb holds only the in-frame ones, with some missing. The sample has 53,000 or so clones; less than 85% are singletons. Here the sequenced sample was CD4+ T cells from blood, taken before liver transplant. The origin of the receptors is a human donor who received a liver transplant. The CDR3 runs from the conserved cysteine through the conserved F or W. Each record gives: V gene, CDR3 length, clone size, D gene, J gene, CDR3 protein, CDR3 DNA. The D gene is left open where the match is weak. Not every row has a clone size; where given, it reads once, few, many or a size class.

>TRBV6-5|15|NA|NA|TRBJ1-5
CASSPRRGGNQPQHF
TGTGCCAGCAGTCCCCGACGGGGGGGCAATCAGCCCCAGCATTTT
>TRBV2|14|few|TRBD2|TRBJ2-7
CASTAGGGSYEQYF
TGTGCCAGCACGGCGGGGGGGGGTTCCTACGAGCAGTACTTC
>TRBV19|13|NA|NA|TRBJ1-1
CASIDSSDTEAFF
TGTGCCAGCATTGACAGTTCCGACACTGAAGCTTTCTTT
>TRBV5-1|14|NA|NA|TRBJ1-1
CASSGGRGGTEAFF
TGCGCCAGCAGCGGTGGGAGGGGAGGAACTGAAGCTTTCTTT
>TRBV5-1|14|once|TRBD1|TRBJ1-2
CASSQGQGADGYTF
TGCGCCAGCAGCCAGGGACAGGGGGCAGATGGCTACACCTTC
>TRBV29-1|15|NA|NA|TRBJ2-1
CSLILGDGSYNEQFF
TGCAGCCTTATCCTGGGGGACGGATCCTACAATGAGCAGTTCTTC
>TRBV11-2|14|NA|NA|TRBJ1-1
CASYGPRGSAEAFF
TGTGCCAGCTACGGGCCGAGGGGAAGCGCTGAAGCTTTCTTT
>TRBV4-3|16|NA|NA|TRBJ2-1
CASSQDIGGLIREQFF
TGCGCCAGCAGCCAAGATATAGGGGGGTTGATCCGGGAGCAGTTCTTC
>TRBV11-2|14|NA|TRBD1|TRBJ2-5
CASSSRQGAETQYF
TGTGCCAGCAGCTCACGACAGGGGGCGGAGACCCAGTACTTC
>TRBV13|17|few|NA|TRBJ2-7
CASSLLPSLSSRGEQYF
TGTGCCAGCAGCTTACTCCCCTCCCTATCTTCGAGGGGAGAGCAGTACTTC
>TRBV2|14|NA|TRBD2|TRBJ2-2
CASSGLAGTGELFF
TGTGCCAGCAGTGGACTAGCCGGCACCGGGGAGCTGTTTTTT
>TRBV29-1|13|NA|TRBD1|TRBJ2-7
CSVGRTGGYEQYF
TGCAGCGTTGGGCGGACAGGGGGTTACGAGCAGTACTTC
>TRBV11-2|15|once|TRBD2|TRBJ2-1
CASRPGLASYNEQFF
TGTGCCAGCAGACCAGGACTAGCGTCCTACAATGAGCAGTTCTTC
>TRBV19|16|NA|TRBD2|TRBJ2-1
CASSILAARSYNEQFF
TGTGCCAGTAGTATCCTAGCGGCACGGTCATACAATGAGCAGTTCTTC
>TRBV30|12|NA|NA|TRBJ2-3
CAWNGVTDTQYF
TGTGCCTGGAATGGTGTCACAGATACGCAGTATTTT
>TRBV6-1|14|NA|TRBD1|TRBJ2-7
CASITAGGSYEQYF
TGTGCCAGCATAACCGCAGGGGGCTCCTACGAGCAGTACTTC
>TRBV4-1|18|NA|TRBD2|TRBJ2-3
CASSQDWLGTMGTDTQYF
TGCGCCAGCAGCCAAGATTGGTTAGGGACTATGGGCACAGATACGCAGTATTTT
>TRBV6-5|15|NA|NA|TRBJ1-6
CASSYWGVNNSPLHF
TGTGCCAGCAGTTACTGGGGTGTTAATAATTCACCCCTCCACTTT
>TRBV20-1|11|NA|NA|TRBJ2-3
CSALGRDTQYF
TGCAGTGCTCTCGGCCGGGATACGCAGTATTTT
>TRBV18|12|NA|NA|TRBJ2-3
CASSPNRIAQYF
TGTGCCAGCTCACCAAATCGTATCGCGCAGTATTTT
>TRBV5-4|15|NA|NA|TRBJ1-1
CASSPSPRQASEAFF
TGTGCCAGCAGCCCCTCTCCTCGACAGGCTAGTGAAGCTTTCTTT
>TRBV7-3|16|NA|TRBD1|TRBJ2-6
CASSRQGSSGANVLTF
TGTGCCAGCAGTAGACAGGGTTCTTCTGGGGCCAACGTCCTGACTTTC
>TRBV7-8|16|NA|TRBD1|TRBJ1-5
CASSPPTGTGHQPQHF
TGTGCCAGCAGCCCTCCCACCGGGACAGGGCATCAGCCCCAGCATTTT
>TRBV2|12|few|NA|TRBJ2-7
CASRNDGYEQYF
TGTGCCAGCAGGAATGACGGCTACGAGCAGTACTTC
>TRBV9|15|NA|NA|TRBJ2-1
CASSVVGANYNEQFF
TGTGCCAGCAGCGTAGTTGGGGCGAACTACAATGAGCAGTTCTTC
>TRBV2|15|NA|TRBD1|TRBJ2-7
CASSEASTGWDEQYF
TGTGCCAGCAGTGAAGCTTCGACAGGGTGGGACGAGCAGTACTTC
>TRBV7-3|16|NA|TRBD2|TRBJ2-1
CASSPETGLAGIRQFF
TGTGCCAGCAGCCCGGAAACGGGACTAGCGGGAATAAGGCAGTTCTTC
>TRBV4-3|13|NA|NA|TRBJ1-5
CASSQGRDQPQHF
TGCGCCAGCAGCCAAGGCAGGGATCAGCCCCAGCATTTT
>TRBV19|15|NA|NA|TRBJ1-5
CASSIDLRSNQPQHF
TGTGCCAGTAGTATAGATCTTCGTAGCAATCAGCCCCAGCATTTT
>TRBV2|14|NA|NA|TRBJ2-4
CASSNLLAKNIQYF
TGTGCCAGCAGTAACTTGCTAGCCAAAAACATTCAGTACTTC
>TRBV19|16|NA|NA|TRBJ1-5
CASSIGRPLSNQPQHF
TGTGCCAGTAGTATAGGGCGACCCCTTAGCAATCAGCCCCAGCATTTT
>TRBV7-3|15|NA|TRBD2|TRBJ2-1
CASSFSGSPNNEQFF
TGTGCCAGCAGCTTCAGCGGGAGCCCCAACAATGAGCAGTTCTTC
>TRBV7-9|14|once|NA|TRBJ2-6
CASSLVSGANVLTF
TGTGCCAGCAGCTTAGTCTCCGGGGCCAACGTCCTGACTTTC
>TRBV7-6|16|NA|NA|TRBJ2-1
CASSLGLGRIYNEQFF
TGTGCCAGCAGCTTAGGACTCGGACGGATCTACAATGAGCAGTTCTTC
>TRBV5-1|16|NA|NA|TRBJ2-2
CASTLISGVRTGELFF
TGCGCCAGCACCTTGATATCAGGGGTTAGAACCGGGGAGCTGTTTTTT
>TRBV6-5|12|NA|NA|TRBJ2-7
CASSSTAGEQYF
TGTGCCAGCAGCTCAACTGCTGGCGAGCAGTACTTC
>TRBV5-4|14|NA|NA|TRBJ2-1
CASRAVSSYNEQFF
TGTGCCAGCAGGGCGGTTAGCTCCTACAATGAGCAGTTCTTC
>TRBV5-5|13|NA|TRBD1|TRBJ1-2
CASSVQGLNGYTF
TGTGCCAGCAGCGTACAGGGGTTGAATGGCTACACCTTC
>TRBV4-2|15|NA|NA|TRBJ1-2
CASSPSGLSDDGYTF
TGTGCCAGCAGCCCTTCGGGACTTTCGGACGATGGCTACACCTTC
>TRBV19|11|NA|NA|TRBJ2-3
CASSTGGRGYF
TGTGCCAGTAGTACCGGGGGACGGGGGTATTTT
>TRBV2|13|NA|NA|TRBJ2-2
CASSARENGELFF
TGTGCCAGCAGTGCCAGGGAGAACGGGGAGCTGTTTTTT
>TRBV5-4|15|NA|NA|TRBJ1-1
CASSLEGQLNTEAFF
TGTGCCAGCAGCTTGGAGGGGCAGCTGAACACTGAAGCTTTCTTT
>TRBV29-1|14|once|NA|TRBJ2-3
CSVDVIGSTDTQYF
TGCAGCGTTGATGTAATCGGGAGCACAGATACGCAGTATTTT
>TRBV20-1|11|NA|TRBD2|TRBJ2-1
CSARFGTSGFF
TGCAGTGCTAGATTTGGGACTAGCGGGTTCTTC
>TRBV18|14|NA|NA|TRBJ1-6
CASSQQGPNSPLHF
TGTGCCAGCTCACAACAGGGCCCTAATTCACCCCTCCACTTT
>TRBV11-2|15|NA|NA|TRBJ2-1
CASSLATGAYNEQFF
TGTGCCAGCAGCTTAGCGACGGGAGCATACAATGAGCAGTTCTTC
>TRBV30|13|NA|NA|TRBJ2-1
CAWDRGRYNEQFF
TGTGCCTGGGACCGCGGACGTTACAATGAGCAGTTCTTC
>TRBV7-2|14|NA|NA|TRBJ1-3
CASSYSVNGNTIYF
TGTGCCAGCAGCTACAGTGTCAATGGCAACACCATATATTTT
>TRBV2|15|NA|TRBD2|TRBJ2-3
CASSERGLAGDTQYF
TGTGCCAGCAGTGAAAGGGGACTAGCGGGGGATACGCAGTATTTT
>TRBV5-1|19|NA|TRBD2|TRBJ2-5
CASSSSGTSGFNSLETQYF
TGCGCCAGCAGCTCATCCGGGACTAGCGGTTTTAATTCTCTGGAGACCCAGTACTTC
>TRBV19|12|NA|NA|TRBJ1-5
CASSRRGQPQHF
TGTGCCAGTAGTAGGAGAGGTCAGCCCCAGCATTTT
>TRBV28|15|NA|TRBD1|TRBJ1-2
CASSLQGAFGYGYTF
TGTGCCAGCAGTTTGCAGGGGGCGTTCGGCTATGGCTACACCTTC
>TRBV27|14|NA|TRBD1|TRBJ1-2
CASSTWDRGYGYTF
TGTGCCAGCAGCACTTGGGACAGGGGCTATGGCTACACCTTC
>TRBV19|17|NA|NA|TRBJ2-1
CASSFIPGSRYNNEQFF
TGTGCCAGTAGTTTCATACCGGGATCCCGTTACAACAATGAGCAGTTCTTC
>TRBV5-1|16|NA|NA|TRBJ2-3
CASSSGTSSSTDTQYF
TGCGCCAGCAGCTCAGGGACAAGTTCTAGCACAGATACGCAGTATTTT
>TRBV5-1|15|NA|NA|TRBJ2-7
CASSLGLRTNYEQYF
TGCGCCAGCAGCTTGGGGCTGAGGACCAACTACGAGCAGTACTTC
>TRBV7-2|14|NA|TRBD2|TRBJ2-1
CASSLGVSGSSLFF
TGTGCCAGCAGCTTAGGGGTTAGCGGGAGTTCTCTGTTCTTC
>TRBV6-6|14|NA|NA|TRBJ1-5
CASSYPPDGQPQHF
TGTGCCAGCAGTTACCCCCCGGACGGTCAGCCCCAGCATTTT
>TRBV9|18|NA|TRBD2|TRBJ2-2
CASSAGLAGALNTGELFF
TGTGCCAGCAGCGCCGGACTAGCGGGAGCCCTTAACACCGGGGAGCTGTTTTTT
>TRBV4-2|17|NA|NA|TRBJ1-2
CASSRQSGGGANYGYTF
TGTGCCAGCAGCCGCCAGAGTGGGGGGGGCGCTAACTATGGCTACACCTTC